This T cell receptor (beta chain) was sequenced in a study of T cells in Graves' hyperthyroidism and ophthalmopathy. General study points: Most clonotypes expanded in thyroid above 0.001 were likewise present in blood.

What was amplified from RNA transcripts were TCR beta CDR3 regions. RT-PCR in the first round (using the HTBI primer set) targeted the TCR CDR3. TCRdb called the multiplex PCR reads again in MiXCR, with one record for every CDR3 protein. This sample has over 700,000 distinct CDR3 sequences; over 15% occur once, and the top ten carry 16%. The germline CDR1 and CDR2 sequences are LNHNV and YYDKDF (reference sequence). Trimming took 0 bases from V and 0 from J, leaving 6 bases between them. The CDR3 length is 14 residues. Notes on this clonotype: Its antigen is undetermined.

The chain has TRBV15 and TRBJ2-7; no definite D call. Sequencing used blood. The clonotype comes from a woman between 50 and 59 years old with Graves' hyperthyroidism that later progressed to Graves' ophthalmopathy. The CDR3 DNA sequence: TGTGCCACCAGCAGAGATCGGAGCTCCTACGAGCAGTACTTC. Its translation is CATSRDRSSYEQYF.